Sequencing of this TCR beta chain was carried out in a study of blood T cell repertoires in COVID-19. Study background: The United States, Italy and Spain provided the acute and convalescent COVID-19 samples. Sources were T cells, B-cell-depleted T cells, or PBMCs; the material itself was cDNA or gDNA.

This clone was counted a single time. This table comes from immunoSEQ multiplex PCR, and its TCRdb copy is limited to in-frame clones, with some not included. The sample records some 400,000 clones, 87% being singletons. Donors of Cohort 3 who recovered were those that had two negative PCRs, clearance, or symptom resolution. The TCR sequence derives from a man in his thirties or forties who had recovered from COVID-19. Material for sequencing was PBMCs or T cells enriched from blood (not recorded which).

The CDR3 region has the DNA TGTGCCAGCAGCGGACGGGACACGACGCATGAAAAACTGTTTTTT. It codes for CASSGRDTTHEKLFF. V is TRBV9 and J is TRBJ1-4, with a weak D call TRBD1 (6 bases). V dropped 3 bases and J dropped 6 bases, with 15 bases sitting between them. The CDR3 is 15 residues long. From germline, CDR1 is SGDLS and CDR2 YYNGEE.